The sequence of this TCR beta chain was determined in a study of regulatory T cells in long-lasting Graves disease (dated by TCRdb to about 2021). For context, the study as a whole: Patients with newly diagnosed Graves' disease had been on antithyroid drugs for under 3 months. Persistent Graves' disease patients were compared with newly diagnosed Graves' disease patients by peripheral blood TCR sequencing and RNA sequencing. The study took place in China and was registered as a clinical trial. A total of roughly 35 samples underwent TCR sequencing: about 13 from persistent and around 20 from newly diagnosed Graves' disease patients. The paper's findings and limits, for the study overall: Persistent disease showed preferential use of TRBV28, TRBJ1-2 and TRBJ2-5, whereas newly diagnosed disease favored TRBV20-1 and TRBJ2-1. Only peripheral blood was studied, because thyroid tissue, the primary lesion, was inaccessible. Persistent Graves' disease patients showed lower TCR Shannon entropy and fewer highly expanded clones than newly diagnosed patients, suggesting clonal expansion. The authors noted that the small sample size was a limitation that may lower accuracy. Persistent patients shared more public clonotypes among themselves (around 2,800) than newly diagnosed patients did (more than 950). Sequencing and analysis were limited to the TCR beta chain.

Library preparation was by multiplex PCR. Sequencing relied on an Illumina HiSeq 4000. TCR beta libraries were built with iRepertoire HTBI primers and Arm-PCR amplification of CDR3 regions. Gel purification was performed on PCR products prior to sequencing. From the authors' description of their analysis: Across samples, roughly 60 TRBV and 15 or so TRBJ segments were identified and used for gene usage analysis of CDR3 amino acid clonotypes. COPE and FqMerger were used to merge filtered high-quality paired reads into contigs. BLAST was used to align contigs to the IMGT TRBV, TRBD and TRBJ reference genes, and CDR3 was defined following IMGT. Clonotypes above 0.1% frequency were classified as highly expanded clones. Repertoire diversity was measured by Shannon entropy, and V-J evenness by the Gini coefficient. Public clonotypes were defined as clonotypes shared by more than one individual. TCRdb passed the public sequencing reads through fastp at Q25 and MiXCR, retaining productive beta sequences. CDR3 protein duplicates are merged, each entry listing the most common genes and DNA. TCRdb's processing, not the authors' own work, is the source of the V and J calls. The sample table records fewer than 500,000 distinct CDR3 sequences; 15% to 20% of these occur just once. Clones ranked in the top ten supply 9% to 15% of the sample.

What this sample's time point label stands for: newly diagnosed GD, antithyroid drugs for less than 3 months. RNA was extracted from PBMCs in TRIzol for both TCR sequencing and RNA sequencing. Graves' disease was diagnosed according to American Thyroid Association guidelines. Recruitment of patients was carried out at an endocrinology department in Xi'an, China. Each patient gave about 8.1 milliliters of peripheral blood, collected in an EDTA anticoagulant tube. PBMCs were isolated by Ficoll Paque Plus density gradient separation without further T cell sorting. An Agilent 2100 Bioanalyzer and agarose gel were used to check RNA quality, while a NanoDrop 2000 measured RNA concentration. This clonotype was recorded a few times. What antigen it recognizes has not been identified. No base quality values were provided; no much bigger clone lies one nucleotide off. The CDR3 measures 15 amino acids from cysteine to phenylalanine. Only CDR3 DNA is held: 45 bases, read in frame from base 1. Taken from the germline V gene (reference sequence), the CDR1 and CDR2 loops are LNHNV and YYDKDF. Deletion took 1 base off V and 2 bases off J, with a span of 12 bases between the germline ends.

The data were also submitted as part of a second study, on T cells in Graves' hyperthyroidism and ophthalmopathy. The other study reports the following: A patient counted as having stable Graves' hyperthyroidism if no progression to ophthalmopathy occurred over 18 months of follow-up. The hyperthyroidism patients were between 18 and 65 years old and newly diagnosed, with a disease duration of less than 2 months. Any patient with an uncontrolled infection, another autoimmune disease, pregnancy or lactation was excluded. Diagnoses were based on clinical symptoms, serum thyroxine and TRAb, thyroid ultrasound and orbital computed tomography. A first-round RT-PCR of the TCR CDR3 used the HTBI primer set with the Qiagen OneStep RT-PCR kit. Most expanded thyroid clonotypes (frequency above 0.001) were also detected in blood, a finding suggesting that blood repertoires may reflect thyroid immune responses. In cross-validation, a model built on a 13 V-J signature told ophthalmopathy apart from stable hyperthyroidism with 87.88% sensitivity and roughly 81% specificity, and in testing the same model reached 80%/75%. During validation, the model predicted progression to ophthalmopathy a median of around 6 months ahead of onset, with around 71% sensitivity and roughly 72% specificity. To identify TCR V-J signatures that set the groups apart, the researchers used a discovery cohort of about a hundred patients, made up of some 41 with Graves' ophthalmopathy and 57 with stable Graves' hyperthyroidism. Prospective prediction of ophthalmopathy was tested in an independent validation cohort of fewer than 20 hyperthyroidism patients and 17 patients who later progressed to ophthalmopathy. For training and testing, the 100 or so patients in the discovery cohort were randomly divided in a 7:3 ratio. The study also compared thyroid tissue and blood T-cell repertoires from more than five Graves' hyperthyroidism patients. Following sampling, methimazole starting at 30 mg daily was given to hyperthyroidism patients, and high-dose intravenous methylprednisolone was given to ophthalmopathy patients. Libraries were constructed in a second round of multiplex PCR, after which size selection and purification were carried out. Libraries were sequenced paired-end with 100 bp reads on an Illumina HiSeq2000. SOAPnuke was used to process the raw data, with reads discarded if the reads contained adapters or uncalled bases, had a mean Phred below 15, or lacked an exact constant-primer or identifier match. COPE v1.2.5 was used to merge the high-quality paired reads, and each unique nucleotide sequence was defined as a clonotype. MiTCR v1.1 was used to align clonotypes to the IMGT TRBV, TRBD and TRBJ reference segments. The analysis was restricted to V-J combinations with a frequency above 0.0001, which together covered roughly 99% of the repertoires. A TCS score was defined as the ratio of F50 (clonal expansion) to E x V (chaos), with BLOSUM62-based TCRdist applied between CDR3 peptides within each V-J. Welch's t-statistics and random forest reduced fewer than 600 V-J features to 13, which were used in a naive Bayes classifier (R e1071). Sample size was not statistically predetermined, and investigators were not blinded to group allocation. The paper reports TCR Vbeta CDR3 sequencing of approximately 140 peripheral blood samples: 43 ophthalmopathy, fewer than 80 hyperthyroidism and around 17 progressor patients.

Sequences were derived from peripheral blood mononuclear cells (PBMCs), sampled at new diagnosis, from a patient treated with antithyroid drugs. The chain was built from TRBV15 and TRBJ2-7, with TRBD2 perhaps the D gene, on 5 matching bases. The receptor's source is a man between 35 and 55 years old with Graves disease. Donor details come from another sample of the same person, matched by shared clones. The bases are TGTGCCACCAGCAGAGGAGGGAGTTCGACCTACGAGCAGTACTTC. Translated, it reads CATSRGGSSTYEQYF. Here the CDR3 is joined to the reference TRBV15 and TRBJ2-7 genes, and the full variable domain is: DAMVIQNPRYQVTQFGKPVTLSCSQTLNHNVMYWYQQKSSQAPKLLFHYYDKDFNNEADTPDNFQSRRPNTSFCFLDIRSPGLGDTAMYLCATSRGGSSTYEQYFGPGTRLTVT.